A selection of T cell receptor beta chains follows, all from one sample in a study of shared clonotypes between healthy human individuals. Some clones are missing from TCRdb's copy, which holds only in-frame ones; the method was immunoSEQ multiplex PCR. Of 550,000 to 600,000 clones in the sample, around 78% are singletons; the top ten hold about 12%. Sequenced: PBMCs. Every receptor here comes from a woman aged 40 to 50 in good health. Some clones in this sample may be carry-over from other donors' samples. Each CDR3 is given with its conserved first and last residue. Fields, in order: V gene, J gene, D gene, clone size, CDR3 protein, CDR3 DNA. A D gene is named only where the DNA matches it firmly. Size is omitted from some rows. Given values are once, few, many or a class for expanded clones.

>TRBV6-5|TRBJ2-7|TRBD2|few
CASRSTSGASYEQYF
TGTGCCAGCAGATCGACTAGCGGGGCATCCTACGAGCAGTACTTC
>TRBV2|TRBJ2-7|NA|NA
CASRGDRHSYEQYF
TGTGCCAGCAGGGGAGACAGGCATTCCTACGAGCAGTACTTC
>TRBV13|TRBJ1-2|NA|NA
CASSPTTRGGYTF
TGTGCCAGCAGCCCCACCACCAGGGGTGGCTACACCTTC
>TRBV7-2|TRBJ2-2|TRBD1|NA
CASRPQGAANTGELFF
TGTGCCAGCAGGCCCCAGGGGGCTGCGAACACCGGGGAGCTGTTTTTT
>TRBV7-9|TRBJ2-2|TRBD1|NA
CASSPGQGDTGELFF
TGTGCCAGCAGCCCGGGACAGGGGGACACCGGGGAGCTGTTTTTT
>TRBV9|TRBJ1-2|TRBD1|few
CASSTQGASYGYTF
TGTGCCAGCAGCACTCAGGGGGCTTCCTATGGCTACACCTTC
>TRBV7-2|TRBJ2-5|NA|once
CASSTLGEETQYF
TGTGCCAGCAGCACCCTCGGCGAGGAGACCCAGTACTTC
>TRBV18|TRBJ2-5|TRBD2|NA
CASSPGDQRGTQYF
TGTGCCAGCTCACCAGGGGACCAGCGGGGGACCCAGTACTTC
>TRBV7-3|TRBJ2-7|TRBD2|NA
CASSYASGSRYEQYF
TGTGCCAGCAGCTATGCTAGCGGGAGTCGCTACGAGCAGTACTTC
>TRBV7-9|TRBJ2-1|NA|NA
CASTLPRRYNEQFF
TGTGCCAGCACCCTACCCCGTAGGTACAATGAGCAGTTCTTC
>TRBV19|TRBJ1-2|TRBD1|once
CASSIEDRLGYGYTF
TGTGCCAGTAGTATAGAGGACAGGCTTGGCTATGGCTACACCTTC
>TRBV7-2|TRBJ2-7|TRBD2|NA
CASSLGAGGNAYEQYF
TGTGCCAGCAGCTTAGGGGCGGGAGGGAACGCCTACGAGCAGTACTTC
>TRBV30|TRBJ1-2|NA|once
CAWSVRQDSSIYGYTF
TGTGCCTGGAGTGTACGACAGGACAGTTCGATCTATGGCTACACCTTC
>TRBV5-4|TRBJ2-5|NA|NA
CASSLLGRTQETQYF
TGTGCCAGCAGCTTGTTGGGCAGGACCCAAGAGACCCAGTACTTC
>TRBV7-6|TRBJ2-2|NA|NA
CASSHGPVRELFF
TGTGCCAGCAGCCACGGACCCGTGAGGGAGCTGTTTTTT
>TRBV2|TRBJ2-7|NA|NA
CASSEMDTGSGEQYF
TGTGCCAGCAGTGAGATGGACACGGGATCGGGTGAGCAGTACTTC
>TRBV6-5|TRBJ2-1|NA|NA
CASSYGGPHSYNEQFF
TGTGCCAGCAGTTACGGGGGACCCCACTCTTACAATGAGCAGTTCTTC
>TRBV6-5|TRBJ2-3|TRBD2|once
CASSYFLAGGTDTQYF
TGTGCCAGCAGTTACTTCCTAGCGGGAGGCACAGATACGCAGTATTTT
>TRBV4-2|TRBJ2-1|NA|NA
CASSQVGGQGYNEQFF
TGTGCCAGCAGCCAAGTCGGGGGGCAAGGCTACAATGAGCAGTTCTTC
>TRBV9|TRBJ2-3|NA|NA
CASSPGGRRADTQYF
TGTGCCAGCAGCCCCGGGGGGCGGCGGGCAGATACGCAGTATTTT
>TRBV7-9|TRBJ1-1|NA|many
CASSQSGGPEAFF
TGTGCCAGCAGCCAATCCGGTGGGCCTGAAGCTTTCTTT
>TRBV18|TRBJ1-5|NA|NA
CASSPAGDQPQHF
TGTGCCAGCTCACCCGCAGGGGACCAGCCCCAGCATTTT
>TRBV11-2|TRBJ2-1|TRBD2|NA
CASSGGLAGYNEQLF
TGTGCCAGCAGCGGGGGACTAGCGGGATACAATGAGCAGCTCTTC
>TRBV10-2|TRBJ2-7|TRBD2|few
CASRLAGGPAEQYF
TGCGCCAGCCGACTAGCGGGAGGGCCAGCCGAGCAGTACTTC
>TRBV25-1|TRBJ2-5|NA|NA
CASSDPGPGQETQYF
TGTGCCAGCAGTGATCCGGGACCGGGCCAAGAGACCCAGTACTTC
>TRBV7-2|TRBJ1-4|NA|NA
CASSPGVGTPNEKLFF
TGTGCCAGCAGCCCCGGGGTGGGGACACCCAATGAAAAACTGTTTTTT
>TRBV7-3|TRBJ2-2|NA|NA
CASAREPDFTGELFF
TGTGCCAGCGCCCGAGAGCCCGACTTCACCGGGGAGCTGTTTTTT
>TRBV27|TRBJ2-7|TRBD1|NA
CASSSGTGRYEQYF
TGTGCCAGCAGCTCCGGGACAGGACGATACGAGCAGTACTTC
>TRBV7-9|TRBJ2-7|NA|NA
CASSLTFTGPGEQYF
TGTGCCAGCAGCCTAACCTTTACAGGGCCTGGCGAGCAGTACTTC
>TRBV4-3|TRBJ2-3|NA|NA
CASSQVREWITDTQYF
TGCGCCAGCAGCCAAGTCCGGGAGTGGATCACAGATACGCAGTATTTT
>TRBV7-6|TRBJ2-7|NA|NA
CASSNLSGAGVVYEQYF
TGTGCCAGCAGCAATTTGAGTGGGGCAGGGGTGGTCTACGAGCAGTACTTC
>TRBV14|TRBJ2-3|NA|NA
CASSLMITDTQYF
TGTGCCAGCAGCCTCATGATAACGGATACGCAGTATTTT
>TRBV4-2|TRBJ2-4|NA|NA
CASSQVGEGEGNIQYF
TGTGCCAGCAGCCAAGTTGGCGAAGGGGAAGGGAACATTCAGTACTTC
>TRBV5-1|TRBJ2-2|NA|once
CASSLRINTGELFF
TGCGCCAGCAGCTTGAGGATTAACACCGGGGAGCTGTTTTTT
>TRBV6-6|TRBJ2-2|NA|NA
CASRRDPNTGELFF
TGTGCCAGCAGGAGGGACCCGAACACCGGGGAGCTGTTTTTT
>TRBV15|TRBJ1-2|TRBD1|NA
CATSRDRRDGYTF
TGTGCCACCAGCAGGGACAGGCGGGATGGCTACACCTTC
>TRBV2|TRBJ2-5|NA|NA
CASSIHPQETQYF
TGTGCCAGCAGTATACACCCACAAGAGACCCAGTACTTC
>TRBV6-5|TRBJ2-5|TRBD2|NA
CASSETSGSETQYF
TGTGCCAGCAGTGAGACTAGCGGGAGTGAGACCCAGTACTTC
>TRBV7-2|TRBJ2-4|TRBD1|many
CASSLVGGQGNIQYF
TGTGCCAGCAGCTTAGTCGGGGGACAGGGGAACATTCAGTACTTC
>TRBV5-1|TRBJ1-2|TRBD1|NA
CASSADRGVYGYTF
TGCGCCAGCAGCGCCGACAGGGGAGTCTATGGCTACACCTTC
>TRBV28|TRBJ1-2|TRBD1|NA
CASSFAGGNYGYTF
TGTGCCAGCAGTTTCGCAGGGGGGAACTATGGCTACACCTTC
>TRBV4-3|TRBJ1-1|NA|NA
CASSQGTLQNTEAFF
TGCGCCAGCAGCCAAGGGACGCTGCAGAACACTGAAGCTTTCTTT
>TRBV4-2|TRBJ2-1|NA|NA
CASSQDRENEQFF
TGTGCCAGCAGCCAAGACAGGGAAAATGAGCAGTTCTTC
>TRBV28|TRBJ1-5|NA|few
CASSPETDNQPQHF
TGTGCCAGCAGCCCCGAGACGGACAATCAGCCCCAGCATTTT
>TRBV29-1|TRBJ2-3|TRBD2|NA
CSSGLAGPDTQYF
TGCAGCTCAGGACTAGCAGGGCCAGATACGCAGTATTTT
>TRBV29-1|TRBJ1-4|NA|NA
CSVGVNEKLFF
TGCAGCGTTGGGGTTAATGAAAAACTGTTTTTT
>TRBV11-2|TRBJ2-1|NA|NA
CASSPLREGGEQFF
TGTGCCAGCAGCCCCCTTCGAGAGGGGGGTGAGCAGTTCTTC
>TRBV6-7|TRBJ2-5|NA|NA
CASSYSFQQETQYF
TGTGCCAGCAGTTACTCCTTCCAGCAAGAGACCCAGTACTTC
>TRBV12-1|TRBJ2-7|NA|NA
CASSTRGERYEQYF
TGTGCCAGCAGCACCAGGGGGGAGAGATACGAGCAGTACTTC
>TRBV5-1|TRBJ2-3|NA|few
CASSLANVRPGRTDTQYF
TGCGCCAGCAGCTTGGCCAATGTCCGACCGGGCCGCACAGATACGCAGTATTTT
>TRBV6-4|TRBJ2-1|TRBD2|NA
CASSDSREGVNEQFF
TGTGCCAGCAGTGACTCGCGGGAGGGGGTCAATGAGCAGTTCTTC
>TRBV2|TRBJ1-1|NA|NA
CASSLDSSVLEAFF
TGTGCCAGCAGCCTGGACAGCTCAGTACTTGAAGCTTTCTTT
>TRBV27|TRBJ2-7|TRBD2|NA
CASSLGGNGYYEQYF
TGTGCCAGCAGTTTGGGGGGGAACGGTTACTACGAGCAGTACTTC
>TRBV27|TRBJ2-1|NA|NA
CASSLGQGSYNEQFF
TGTGCCAGCAGTTTAGGGCAGGGGAGCTACAATGAGCAGTTCTTC
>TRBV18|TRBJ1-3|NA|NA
CASSPTQGGNTIYF
TGTGCCAGCTCACCCACCCAGGGTGGAAACACCATATATTTT
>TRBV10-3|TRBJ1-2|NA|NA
CAISESSGAGSYYGYTF
TGTGCCATCAGTGAGTCGAGCGGGGCAGGGAGCTACTATGGCTACACCTTC
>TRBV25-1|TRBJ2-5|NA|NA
CASSPREGFLRTQYF
TGTGCCAGCAGCCCTCGAGAAGGATTCCTTAGGACCCAGTACTTC